This entry lists 8 T cell receptor beta chains sequenced from one sample in a study of cytomegalovirus exposure and HLA in healthy donors. Vbeta (60) and Jbeta (13) primers were used in the PCR. Repertoires were generated with immunoSEQ multiplex PCR, while TCRdb's copy carries only in-frame clones and drops some. The table has over 150,000 clones, 81% seen once. Input material: PBMCs. These receptors were taken from a woman aged 25-40 years in good health and CMV-seronegative.

The chain carries TRBV5-1 and TRBJ2-7, with 10 bases identical to TRBD1. Losses at the gene ends were 2 bases for V and 5 bases for J; bases not matched to a gene: 7. The germline V gene encodes CDR1 SGHRS and CDR2 YFSETQ. The CDR3 is 15 amino acids. In nucleotides, the CDR3 is TGCGCCAGCAGCTTAAAGACAGGGGGCGGAAACGAGCAGTACTTC. Its protein product is CASSLKTGGGNEQYF.

The chain employs TRBV5-5 and TRBJ2-7; D possibly corresponds to TRBD1 (6 bases). The CDR3 spans 15 residues. Trimming removed 3 bases from V and 5 bases from J, with 18 bases in between. Per germline, CDR1 SGHKS and CDR2 YYEKEE (reference sequence). CDR3 protein: CASSSPGTRRNEQYF. The CDR3 DNA reads as TGTGCCAGCAGCTCGCCTGGGACACGACGGAACGAGCAGTACTTC.

This clone was counted a single time. V is TRBV19 and J is TRBJ1-5, with D unresolved. CDR1 LNHDA and CDR2 SQIVND come from the germline V gene (reference sequence). The V end was cut by 2 bases, the J end by 1 base, with 9 bases between. The CDR3 contains 15 residues. CDR3 coding DNA: TGTGCCAGTAGTATATCGGGTTCGAGCAATCAGCCCCAGCATTTT. Translating it yields CASSISGSSNQPQHF. Based on the CDR3 plus reference TRBV19 and TRBJ1-5, the full variable domain is DGGITQSPKYLFRKEGQNVTLSCEQNLNHDAMYWYRQDPGQGLRLIYYSQIVNDFQKGDIAEGYSVSREKKESFPLTVTSAQKNPTAFYLCASSISGSSNQPQHFGDGTRLSIL.

The chain recombines TRBV6-6 with TRBJ2-1; possibly TRBD1 for D (6 bases). This CDR3 has 13 amino acids. V shed 6 bases and J shed 3 bases, with 9 bases lying between them. Germline V gene lookup returns CDR1 MNHNY and CDR2 SVGAGI (reference sequence). This CDR3 reads CASRQGNYNEQFF. The DNA for the CDR3 is TGTGCCAGCAGGCAGGGGAACTACAATGAGCAGTTCTTC.

CDR3 in amino acids: CASSGTSGSYNEQFF. CDR3 bases: TGCGCCAGCAGTGGGACTAGCGGTTCCTACAATGAGCAGTTCTTC. The chain couples TRBV10-2 to TRBJ2-1; the match to TRBD2 covers 10 bases. V gave up 4 bases and J gave up 1 base; unmatched junction bases: 1. Per the germline V gene, CDR1 is WSHSY and CDR2 is SAAADI. The CDR3 is 15 amino acids.

V is TRBV7-2 and J is TRBJ2-5, with TRBD2 as a possible D gene (7 bases). The V and J ends lost 5 bases and 5 bases respectively, with 18 bases between them. The CDR3 sequence is 15 residues long. Germline loops: CDR1 SGHTA, CDR2 FQGNSA. The CDR3 loop reads CASSRKGEGPETQYF. The CDR3 DNA is TGTGCCAGCAGCAGGAAGGGGGAGGGCCCGGAGACCCAGTACTTC. The full variable domain, with the rest looked up from reference TRBV7-2 and TRBJ2-5, is GAGVSQSPSNKVTEKGKDVELRCDPISGHTALYWYRQSLGQGLEFLIYFQGNSAPDKSGLPSDRFSAERTGGSVSTLTIQRTQQEDSAVYLCASSRKGEGPETQYFGPGTRLLVL.

This clone has just a few counts. This sequence joins TRBV7-9 and TRBJ1-1, with D perhaps matching TRBD1 (6 bases). Germline lookup yields CDR1 SEHNR and CDR2 FQNEAQ (reference sequence). The CDR3 is 12 residues long. For the CDR3, the DNA is TGTTCCACCCCGACAGGGAACACTGAAGCTTTCTTT. Translated: CSTPTGNTEAFF.

V and J are TRBV11-2 and TRBJ2-5; D not resolved. The end of the DNA fits TRBJ2-7 better, so the J call may be wrong. The CDR3 has 15 residues. CDR1 is SGHAT and CDR2 is FQNNGV in the germline V gene. CDR3 region: CASSLEAGRKYEQYF. DNA for the CDR3: TGTGCCAGCAGCTTAGAGGCAGGCCGAAAGTACGAGCAGTACTTC.